Listed here is a single T cell receptor beta chain. The data derive from a study of blood T cell repertoires in COVID-19. The wider study: Spain, Italy and the United States supplied samples that represented acute and convalescent COVID-19. Sources were T cells, B-cell-depleted T cells, or PBMCs; the material itself was cDNA or gDNA.

Original handling: Scientists estimated how many nucleated cells there were by amplifying reference gene primers. Only in-frame clones appear in the TCRdb table, and some are missing; sequencing was by immunoSEQ multiplex PCR. From that table come the V and J calls and clone size; the DNA was used to work out D and trimming. This sample carries under 200,000 clones, roughly nine tenths of them seen once, and the ten largest clones take 20% to 25%. The CDR3 is 13 amino acids. Trimming took off 4 bases at V and 2 bases at J, with 9 bases between the two ends. In germline, CDR1 is SGDLS, CDR2 YYNGEE. Sample: peripheral blood. This rearrangement joins TRBV9 to TRBJ2-5; perhaps TRBD2 as D (5 bases). This receptor was identified in a man in his 60s with active or convalescent COVID-19. This CDR3 is CASSPRGQETQYF. The CDR3 bases are TGTGCCAGCAGCCCCCGGGGTCAAGAGACCCAGTACTTC.